This T cell receptor (beta chain) was documented in a study of control samples from healthy donors and cancer patients. Germline CDR1 reads KGHSH; CDR2 reads LQKENI. This CDR3 has 13 residues. The germline V and J ends were trimmed by 1 base and 3 bases, with 6 bases remaining between them. Method: immunoSEQ multiplex PCR; TCRdb's copy keeps in-frame clones and lacks some. This sample has 60,000 to 75,000 clones, with around 90% found just once. The clonotype was recovered from a man aged 55 to 69 with colorectal cancer. Sequenced input: PBMCs. This chain joins TRBV18 and TRBJ2-5; D not certain. CDR3 DNA: TGTGCCAGCTCACCACTTTTAGAAGAGACCCAGTACTTC. Its translation: CASSPLLEETQYF.